This TCR beta chain was retrieved from a study of cytomegalovirus exposure and HLA in healthy donors. Whole-study findings and limits: Some V segments, TRBV6-2 and TRBV6-3 among them, were indistinguishable and were therefore excluded. In a later analysis, common viral pathogens appeared linked to several of the most significant clusters.

Germline V lookup: CDR1 SGHVS, CDR2 FQNEAQ. The V end lost 2 bases, the J end lost 5 bases, and 9 bases lay between the germline ends. The CDR3 loop spans 14 amino acids. Comments on this clone: Its antigen is not identified.

The study ran its PCR with 60 Vbeta and 13 Jbeta primers. Sequenced by immunoSEQ multiplex PCR; TCRdb stores in-frame clones only, minus some. Among 130,000 or so clones listed, roughly 82% were seen once. The chain joins TRBV7-8 to TRBJ1-4; the D is unclear. The sequence came from a middle-aged woman in good health and CMV-seropositive. The sample consisted of PBMCs. CDR3 bases: TGTGCCAGCAGCTTACTGAACTCAAATGAAAAACTGTTTTTT. Its translation is CASSLLNSNEKLFF.